This entry lists 19 T cell receptor beta chains sequenced from one sample in a study of response to subunit inactivated influenza vaccine. Each CDR3 protein is one row after TCRdb ran MiXCR on the RT-PCR reads. Seen here are 700,000 to 900,000 distinct CDR3 sequences, approximately 22% observed once, and the top ten hold about 10%. This sample comprised PBMCs from blood, obtained 5 to 6 days after vaccination. The source of these receptors is a man aged 50-60 years who received an inactivated influenza vaccine.

This clonotype occurred a few times. This rearrangement joins TRBV28 to TRBJ1-1, with TRBD1 identical over 7 bases. The trim removed 6 bases at V and 10 bases at J, leaving 5 bases unmatched. Germline V gene lookup returns CDR1 MDHEN and CDR2 SYDVKM. The CDR3 covers 11 residues. This CDR3 is CASSRDSGAFF. The CDR3 DNA is TGTGCCAGCAGCCGGGACAGCGGAGCTTTCTTT.

This chain uses TRBV29-1 with TRBJ2-3, with a possible D match to TRBD2 (7 bases). The CDR3 runs to 13 residues. The V gene lost 4 bases and the J gene lost 2 bases, with 10 bases spanning the gap. The germline V gene encodes CDR1 SQVTM and CDR2 ANQGSEA. CDR3 protein: CSVVGGPTDTQYF. CDR3 DNA: TGCAGCGTTGTGGGGGGGCCCACAGATACGCAGTATTTT.

This chain uses TRBV7-2 with TRBJ1-2; 9 nucleotides line up with TRBD1. The CDR3 loop spans 15 amino acids. Per germline, CDR1 SGHTA and CDR2 FQGNSA. The trim removed 0 bases at V and 8 bases at J, leaving 7 bases unmatched. The CDR3 loop reads CASSLAGTGMGGYTF. DNA for the CDR3: TGTGCCAGCAGCTTAGCGGGGACAGGGATGGGCGGCTACACCTTC.

The CDR3 loop is CSARSLDRGQQTQYF. The CDR3, as DNA: TGCAGTGCCCGTAGCCTGGACAGGGGGCAGCAGACCCAGTACTTC. The V call is TRBV20-1, the J call TRBJ2-5; 11 nucleotides align to TRBD1. V shed 6 bases and J 6 bases; nucleotides not matched to a gene: 12. Germline CDR1 reads DFQATT; CDR2 reads SNEGSKA (reference sequence). This CDR3 is built from 15 residues.

This clonotype came up a few times. The chain's CDR3 is CSATRGAPTDTQYF. For the CDR3, the DNA is TGCAGTGCTACCAGGGGGGCCCCCACAGATACGCAGTATTTT. V is TRBV20-1 and J is TRBJ2-3, with a possible D match to TRBD1 (7 bases). This CDR3 has 14 amino acids. V gave up 4 bases and J gave up 2 bases, with 13 bases separating them. Per germline, CDR1 DFQATT and CDR2 SNEGSKA (reference sequence).

This clonotype was recorded a few times. V gene TRBV5-1 combines with J gene TRBJ2-3; TRBD2 aligns across 10 bases. The ends lost 4 bases at V and 5 bases at J; junction bases unmatched: 10. The CDR3 spans 16 residues. From germline, CDR1 is SGHRS and CDR2 YFSETQ. Here the CDR3 reads CASSTYPSGGGDTQYF. CDR3 nucleotides: TGCGCCAGCAGCACCTATCCTAGCGGGGGCGGAGATACGCAGTATTTT.

The chain carries TRBV21-1 and TRBJ1-3; the listed D gene, TRBD1, was not tested against the DNA. TRBV21-1 is marked as a pseudogene. The CDR3 spans 17 residues. The CDR3 reads CASTGGGQANSGNTIYF. CDR3 DNA: TGTGCCAGCACCGGAGGGGGTCAGGCCAACTCTGGAAACACCATATATTTT.

This chain joins TRBV6-5 and TRBJ2-2; D gene unclear. From germline, CDR1 is MNHEY and CDR2 SVGAGI. V lost 2 bases and J lost 2, with 6 bases in between. This CDR3 has 14 amino acids. The chain's CDR3 is CASSYQTNTGELFF. Written as DNA, the CDR3 is TGTGCCAGCAGTTACCAGACCAACACCGGGGAGCTGTTTTTT.

This clonotype was detected ten times or more. This chain links TRBV4-3 with TRBJ2-7, with 14 bases aligning to TRBD2. The CDR3 length is 19 residues. Trimming at V came to 0 bases and at J to 0 bases, leaving 7 bases not matched to a gene. Per germline, CDR1 LGHNA and CDR2 YSLEER. As DNA, the CDR3 is TGCGCCAGCAGCCAAGAAGAGGGACTAGCGGGAGACTACTCCTACGAGCAGTACTTC. Translated, it gives CASSQEEGLAGDYSYEQYF.

This clonotype was seen a few times. The chain employs TRBV7-2 and TRBJ2-5; possibly TRBD2 for D (6 bases). The germline V gene encodes CDR1 SGHTA and CDR2 FQGNSA. The CDR3 spans 15 residues. The germline V and J ends were trimmed by 1 base and 2 bases, with 11 bases remaining between them. This CDR3 reads CASSLEGLRQETQYF. The CDR3 nucleotides are TGTGCCAGCAGCTTAGAAGGACTACGACAAGAGACCCAGTACTTC.

A note on this clonotype: The germline gene is not matched at one end of the junction; a read error may be the cause. J is TRBJ2-7 and V is TRBV20-1; 14 bases are a match to TRBD2. In germline, CDR1 is DFQATT, CDR2 SNEGSKA (reference sequence). This CDR3 is built from 15 residues. Here the CDR3 reads CSAGTSGGFSCEQYF. The CDR3 DNA reads as TGCAGTGCCGGGACTAGCGGGGGATTCTCCTGCGAGCAGTACTTC.

The gene calls are TRBV5-6 and TRBJ2-5; TRBD2 agrees at 9 bases. The CDR3 covers 14 residues. The germline V gene encodes CDR1 SGHDT and CDR2 YYEEEE. V trimming: 1 base; J trimming: 4 bases; junction bases outside the gene matches: 2. CDR3 protein: CASSLISGGETQYF. CDR3 nucleotide sequence: TGTGCCAGCAGCTTGATTAGCGGGGGAGAGACCCAGTACTTC. Full variable domain (remainder filled in from reference TRBV5-6 and TRBJ2-5): DAGVTQSPTHLIKTRGQQVTLRCSPKSGHDTVSWYQQALGQGPQFIFQYYEEEERQRGNFPDRFSGHQFPNYSSELNVNALLLGDSALYLCASSLISGGETQYFGPGTRLLVL.

The rearrangement links TRBV29-1 to TRBJ2-1; 7 positions match TRBD1. CDR1 is SQVTM, CDR2 ANQGSEA, per germline. Trimming took 2 bases from V and 6 from J; bases not matched to a gene: 10. The CDR3 is 15 residues long. As DNA, the CDR3 is TGCAGCGTTGAACTTTACAGGGGCCGGTTCAATGAGCAGTTCTTC. This encodes CSVELYRGRFNEQFF.

The V and J genes are TRBV6-1 and TRBJ2-7, with 7 bases that match TRBD1. V lost 6 bases, J lost 2 bases, and 10 bases stayed unmatched. The CDR3 covers 15 residues. Per germline, CDR1 MNHNS and CDR2 SASEGT. CDR3 sequence reads: CASRLTEGATYEQYF. CDR3 nucleotide sequence: TGTGCCAGCAGGCTGACAGAGGGGGCCACCTACGAGCAGTACTTC.

This chain links TRBV10-3 with TRBJ1-1, with 7 bases that match TRBD1. V shed 4 bases, J shed 3 bases, and the junction held 2 bases outside the gene matches. The CDR3 contains 13 residues. Germline values: CDR1 ENHRY, CDR2 SYGVKD. The CDR3 sequence: CAISGGTDTEAFF. The CDR3 DNA is TGTGCCATCAGTGGGGGGACAGACACTGAAGCTTTCTTT.

The chain carries TRBV29-1 and TRBJ1-1; maybe TRBD1 (5 bases). This CDR3 comprises 12 residues. Trimming took 5 bases from V and 4 from J, leaving 11 bases between them. In germline, CDR1 is SQVTM, CDR2 ANQGSEA. CDR3 in amino acids: CSVLSGTTEAFF. Written as DNA, the CDR3 is TGCAGCGTTCTTAGTGGGACCACTGAAGCTTTCTTT.

The chain links TRBV28 to TRBJ2-1; 10 nucleotides line up with TRBD2. CDR1 and CDR2 from the germline V gene are MDHEN and SYDVKM. Trimming removed 7 bases from V and 7 bases from J; junction bases left unmatched: 7. The CDR3 length is 14 residues. The CDR3 nucleotides read TGTGCCAGCAATCTAGCGGGAGCCCGGAATGAGCAGTTCTTC. Residues: CASNLAGARNEQFF. The full variable domain, rest sourced from reference TRBV28 and TRBJ2-1, is DVKVTQSSRYLVKRTGEKVFLECVQDMDHENMFWYRQDPGLGLRLIYFSYDVKMKEKGDIPEGYSVSREKKERFSLILESASTNQTSMYLCASNLAGARNEQFFGPGTRLTVL.

The rearrangement joins TRBV29-1 to TRBJ2-7, with D maybe TRBD2 (5 bases). The germline V gene encodes CDR1 SQVTM and CDR2 ANQGSEA. V dropped 1 base and J dropped 3 bases, with 7 bases sitting between them. This CDR3 comprises 12 residues. CDR3 nucleotide sequence: TGCAGCGTTGAAGTCGGGAACTACGAGCAGTACTTC. Residues: CSVEVGNYEQYF.

The CDR3 coding sequence is TGTGCCAGCAGCTTTAGCGGGAGGTCCGGCAATGAGCAGTTCTTC. Encoded protein: CASSFSGRSGNEQFF. This chain connects TRBV7-9 to TRBJ2-1; 10 bases map to TRBD2. This CDR3 has 15 residues. The V gene's germline CDR1 is SEHNR and CDR2 FQNEAQ (reference sequence). J was trimmed by 6 bases and V by 3 bases; bases with no gene match: 5.